These T cell receptor beta chains were read from a single sample in a study of blood T cell repertoires in COVID-19. Profiling relied on immunoSEQ multiplex PCR, and the TCRdb table lists in-frame clones only, not all of them. The sample gives roughly 68,000 clones, approximately 86% of which show up once; over 25% is in the top ten. Specimen: peripheral blood. The receptors were sampled from a man aged 50 to 59 with acute or convalescent COVID-19. Each CDR3 is given with its conserved first and last residue. Not all rows give a size; the values are once, few, many and, for expanded clones, a class.

V: TRBV6-5
size: NA
length: 15
CDR3: CASSPGTGNPYEQYF

V: TRBV19
size: NA
length: 16
CDR3: CASSIVPPGSNQPQHF

V: TRBV14
size: NA
length: 17
CDR3: CASSHRMGLAGGETQYF

V: TRBV5-1
size: NA
length: 18
CDR3: CASSLGTALSANTGELFF

V: TRBV30
size: NA
length: 12
CDR3: CAWSPAGPEQYF

V: TRBV12-3/TRBV12-4
size: once
length: 13
CDR3: CASSLGGQETQYF

V: TRBV7-9
size: NA
length: 18
CDR3: CASSPGTDVPGLDQPQHF

V: TRBV24-1
size: NA
length: 14
CDR3: CATSDPGGSEPQHF

V: TRBV3-1/TRBV3-2
size: NA
length: 17
CDR3: CASSPSRGPWSNQPQHF

V: TRBV6-1
size: NA
length: 16
CDR3: CASSEVWAGGNNEQFF

V: TRBV7-9
size: NA
length: 14
CDR3: CASSPGVANTEAFF

V: TRBV12-3/TRBV12-4
size: NA
length: 13
CDR3: CATKGQQNTEAFF

V: TRBV19
size: NA
length: 15
CDR3: CASRGPFGSGQPQHF

V: TRBV3-1/TRBV3-2
size: NA
length: 13
CDR3: CASSQDYGGEQYF

V: TRBV20-1
size: NA
length: 11
CDR3: CSASSGHEQYF

V: TRBV5-6
size: NA
length: 15
CDR3: CASTQYGGTTYEQYF

V: TRBV5-1
size: NA
length: 14
CDR3: CASSFGLSTDTQYF

V: TRBV6-4
size: NA
length: 13
CDR3: CASSDVEGSPLHF

V: TRBV23-1
size: NA
length: 16
CDR3: CASSRVAGCGNQPQHF

V: TRBV14
size: NA
length: 11
CDR3: CASSQDLEQYF

V: TRBV5-1
size: NA
length: 13
CDR3: CASRRTGNTEAFF

V: TRBV5-1
size: NA
length: 13
CDR3: CASSLEGERGYTF

V: TRBV18
size: NA
length: 14
CDR3: CASSPSGNNYGYTF

V: TRBV29-1
size: few
length: 13
CDR3: CSVSVREGHGYTF

V: TRBV12-3/TRBV12-4
size: NA
length: 13
CDR3: CASRRLAGETQYF

V: TRBV9
size: NA
length: 18
CDR3: CASSSLHTPGQGNTEAFF

V: TRBV19
size: NA
length: 15
CDR3: CASSMYQGTSYEQYF

V: TRBV28
size: NA
length: 16
CDR3: CASRTDRRAGNQPQHF

V: TRBV4-1
size: NA
length: 15
CDR3: CASSQVDRGSYEQYF

V: TRBV5-1
size: NA
length: 12
CDR3: CASSSGVDTQYF

V: TRBV9
size: NA
length: 14
CDR3: CASSQGQGNYGYTF

V: TRBV30
size: NA
length: 11
CDR3: CAWSVQGAQYF

V: TRBV28
size: NA
length: 14
CDR3: CASSFHSAGQKLFF

V: TRBV23-1
size: NA
length: 15
CDR3: CASSRRGRINYGYTF

V: TRBV7-9
size: once
length: 17
CDR3: CASSITGTGARNYGYTF

V: TRBV7-2
size: NA
length: 15
CDR3: CASSLGGQGPTEAFF

V: TRBV14
size: NA
length: 18
CDR3: CASSRSPRQGATYNEQFF

V: TRBV11-2
size: NA
length: 14
CDR3: CASSLGTGPWSLHF

V: TRBV12-3/TRBV12-4
size: NA
length: 13
CDR3: CASSISVDEKLFF

V: TRBV29-1
size: NA
length: 11
CDR3: CSVRFDNEQFF

V: TRBV9
size: NA
length: 13
CDR3: CASTHGELGTQYF

V: TRBV19
size: NA
length: 14
CDR3: CASQGQGGTNGYTF